This T cell receptor (beta chain) was identified during a study of blood T cell repertoires in COVID-19. Study details: From T cells, B-cell-depleted T cells, or PBMCs came the material, which was cDNA or gDNA.

Germline-derived CDR1 and CDR2 are SGHTA and FQGNSA. The CDR3 is 13 amino acids. V lost 5 bases and J lost 4; bases outside the gene matches: 3. Using immunoSEQ multiplex PCR, the repertoire was profiled, and TCRdb retains in-frame clones only, with some absent. Seen here are under 35,000 clones, around four fifths observed once, and the top ten hold about two thirds. The source is a man aged 70 or older with acute or convalescent COVID-19. Sequenced: peripheral blood. The chain carries TRBV7-2 and TRBJ1-2; 8 bases agree with TRBD1. The CDR3 is CASSTDRAYGYTF. For the CDR3, the DNA is TGTGCCAGCAGCACGGACAGGGCCTATGGCTACACCTTC.